These 21 T cell receptor beta chains originate from one sample sequenced in a study of cytomegalovirus exposure and HLA in healthy donors. Primers for the PCR totalled 60 Vbeta and 13 Jbeta. The method was immunoSEQ multiplex PCR; TCRdb's version includes in-frame clones alone and lacks a portion of them. The table lists around 230,000 clones, around 80% of them singletons. Sequenced material: PBMCs. The receptors come from a boy between 10 and 17 years old in good health and CMV-seronegative.

The V call is TRBV30, the J call TRBJ1-5; the D gene is possibly TRBD1 (5 bases). This CDR3 has 12 residues. Germline CDR1 and CDR2: GTSNPN and SVGIG (reference sequence). V was cut by 5 bases and J by 3 bases, with 8 bases left in between. The CDR3 protein is CAWGGFNQPQHF. The CDR3 nucleotides are TGTGCCTGGGGGGGGTTCAATCAGCCCCAGCATTTT.

This clone was seen a handful of times. This CDR3 is CASSPGGLTEAFF. CDR3 coding DNA: TGTGCCAGCTCACCAGGGGGGTTGACTGAAGCTTTCTTT. The V call is TRBV18, the J call TRBJ1-1; the D gene is possibly TRBD1 (5 bases). The CDR3 extends over 13 amino acids. Trimming shortened V by 2 bases and J by 5 bases, and 9 bases separated the two germline ends. The germline gives CDR1 KGHSH, CDR2 LQKENI. Based on the CDR3 plus reference TRBV18 and TRBJ1-1, the full variable domain is NAGVMQNPRHLVRRRGQEARLRCSPMKGHSHVYWYRQLPEEGLKFMVYLQKENIIDESGMPKERFSAEFPKEGPSILRIQQVVRGDSAAYFCASSPGGLTEAFFGQGTRLTVV.

This chain joins TRBV7-8 and TRBJ2-5; TRBD2 matches at 11 bases. Trimming took 5 bases from V and 3 from J; bases not matched to a gene: 5. The CDR3 spans 15 residues. CDR1 is SGHVS and CDR2 is FQNEAQ in the germline V gene. Here the CDR3 reads CASSLLTSGEETQYF. The CDR3, as DNA: TGTGCCAGCAGCCTCTTGACTAGCGGGGAAGAGACCCAGTACTTC.

The CDR3: CASSLGGLGGAETQYF. The CDR3 coding sequence is TGCGCCAGCAGCTTGGGAGGACTAGGTGGTGCGGAGACCCAGTACTTC. The rearrangement links TRBV5-1 to TRBJ2-5, with 7 bases matching TRBD2. The J segment lost 5 bases and the V segment lost 0 bases, leaving 10 bases of the junction unmatched. Germline V gene lookup returns CDR1 SGHRS and CDR2 YFSETQ. This CDR3 is built from 16 residues.

The genes are TRBV6-5 and TRBJ2-6; 7 nucleotides line up with TRBD1. CDR1 is MNHEY and CDR2 is SVGAGI in the germline V gene. This CDR3 contains 14 residues. V trimming: 6 bases; J trimming: 1 base; junction bases outside the gene matches: 0. In DNA form, the CDR3 reads TGTGCCAGCAGCAGGGGGTCTGGGGCCAACGTCCTGACTTTC. The encoded protein is CASSRGSGANVLTF.

This clone came up once. J is TRBJ2-1 and V is TRBV14; 12 bases align to TRBD2. The CDR3 consists of 19 residues. Germline CDR1 and CDR2: SGHDN and FVKESK. The trim removed 1 base at V and 4 bases at J, leaving 11 bases unmatched. The CDR3 coding sequence is TGTGCCAGCAGCCAAGTCGGGCTAGCGGGGGGGCTTTTTTACAATGAGCAGTTCTTC. It yields the protein CASSQVGLAGGLFYNEQFF.

The chain has TRBV6-1 and TRBJ2-7; a weak D match, TRBD1 (6 bases). V lost 7 bases to trimming and J lost 5 bases, with 12 bases between them. The CDR3 is 12 residues long. CDR1 MNHNS and CDR2 SASEGT come from the germline V gene. As DNA, the CDR3 is TGTGCCAGCATAACAGGGTCGGACGAGCAGTACTTC. Translation: CASITGSDEQYF.

The chain recombines TRBV19 with TRBJ2-7, with TRBD1 matching over 10 bases. CDR3 length: 15 amino acids. V lost 7 bases, J lost 1 base, and 7 bases stayed unmatched. The germline CDR1 and CDR2 sequences are LNHDA and SQIVND (reference sequence). The CDR3 sequence: CASKEGTGDSYEQYF. CDR3 coding DNA: TGTGCCAGTAAGGAGGGGACAGGGGATTCCTACGAGCAGTACTTC.

The rearrangement joins TRBV18 to TRBJ1-5; maybe TRBD1 (6 bases). The germline gives CDR1 KGHSH, CDR2 LQKENI. The CDR3 length is 16 residues. The V end was cut by 3 bases, the J end by 1 base, with 13 bases between. In DNA, the CDR3 is TGTGCCAGCTCACCGGTGGGGGGGCCCAGCAATCAGCCCCAGCATTTT. This sequence encodes CASSPVGGPSNQPQHF.

This chain connects TRBV30 to TRBJ2-2, with D possibly TRBD2 on 5 matching bases. V was clipped by 3 bases and J by 0 bases, with 8 bases between them. CDR1 and CDR2 from the germline V gene are GTSNPN and SVGIG (reference sequence). CDR3 size: 14 residues. This chain's CDR3 is CAWSERPNTGELFF. As DNA, the CDR3 is TGTGCCTGGAGCGAGCGGCCGAACACCGGGGAGCTGTTTTTT.

This sequence joins TRBV6-5 and TRBJ1-4; the D is unclear. The germline CDR1 and CDR2 sequences are MNHEY and SVGAGI. The V gene lost 8 bases and the J gene lost 8 bases, with 18 bases spanning the gap. The CDR3 is 14 amino acids. As DNA, the CDR3 is TGTGCCAGCTCTCGCGAGGGAGCCGTAGAAAAACTGTTTTTT. Protein: CASSREGAVEKLFF.

In its sample, this clone was seen a few times. This sequence joins TRBV25-1 and TRBJ1-1, with a possible D match to TRBD1 (5 bases). V was clipped by 5 bases and J by 5 bases, with 18 bases between them. CDR1 and CDR2 (germline): MGHDK, SYGVNS. The CDR3 runs to 15 residues. The DNA of the CDR3 is TGTGCCAGCAGTTATCCCTCAGGGTATGTGACTGAAGCTTTCTTT. This encodes CASSYPSGYVTEAFF.

Concerning this clone itself: A read error may produce the germline difference seen at one junction end. V is TRBV7-9 and J is TRBJ2-3; 8 nucleotides agree with TRBD1. Germline V CDR1 and CDR2: SEHNR, FQNEAQ (reference sequence). The CDR3 spans 13 residues. The DNA of the CDR3 is TGTGCCAGCAGTCATTACCTGGACAGGGCCGTGGATTTT. It codes for CASSHYLDRAVDF.

V is TRBV18 and J is TRBJ1-1, with 8 bases lining up with TRBD1. The CDR3 length is 14 residues. V trimming: 3 bases; J trimming: 3 bases; junction bases outside the gene matches: 3. CDR1 KGHSH and CDR2 LQKENI come from the germline V gene. This CDR3 is CASSPTGADTEAFF. CDR3 DNA: TGTGCCAGCTCACCGACAGGGGCAGACACTGAAGCTTTCTTT.

The V call is TRBV28, the J call TRBJ1-2, with 8 bases fitting TRBD1. After removal of 6 bases from V and 4 bases from J, the junction contained 7 bases not matched to a gene. Germline CDR1 reads MDHEN; CDR2 reads SYDVKM. CDR3 length equals 14 residues. DNA for the CDR3: TGTGCCAGCAGAACAGGGGGGGCAGTCTATGGCTACACCTTC. This encodes CASRTGGAVYGYTF.

The rearrangement joins TRBV14 to TRBJ1-1, with no clear D. Germline values: CDR1 SGHDN, CDR2 FVKESK. V was cut by 2 bases and J by 1 base, with 5 bases left in between. The CDR3 loop spans 13 amino acids. The CDR3 DNA is TGTGCCAGCAGCCAAACGAGGAACACTGAAGCTTTCTTT. It yields the protein CASSQTRNTEAFF.

The chain joins TRBV2 to TRBJ2-3; 7 nucleotides match TRBD2. Germline V lookup: CDR1 SNHLY, CDR2 FYNNEI. The V gene end was trimmed by 10 bases and the J gene end by 0 bases; junction bases not matched to a gene: 7. The CDR3 has 14 residues. This CDR3 reads CATSGLISTDTQYF. The CDR3 DNA reads as TGTGCCACCTCGGGACTAATAAGCACAGATACGCAGTATTTT.

The chain uses TRBV29-1 and TRBJ2-7; 11 nucleotides align to TRBD1. Trimming cost V 8 bases and J 3 bases; bases outside gene matches: 6. The CDR3 length is 13 residues. In germline, CDR1 is SQVTM, CDR2 ANQGSEA. In DNA, the CDR3 is TGCAGCTTCAGAGGGACAGGGGGCTACGAGCAGTACTTC. This translates into CSFRGTGGYEQYF.

The chain carries TRBV5-3 and TRBJ2-5, with D possibly being TRBD2 (6 bases). TRBV5-3 is marked as an open reading frame, function uncertain. With 0 bases removed from V and 5 bases from J, the gap between germline ends came to 14 bases. This CDR3 is built from 15 residues. The CDR3 sequence is CARSLVRGGRETQYF. CDR3 DNA sequence: TGTGCCAGAAGCTTGGTACGGGGAGGCCGGGAGACCCAGTACTTC.

The gene calls are TRBV4-1 and TRBJ2-7; 11 bases match TRBD1. With 5 bases clipped from V and 4 bases from J, the junction kept 4 bases outside the gene matches. This CDR3 spans 14 amino acids. From germline, CDR1 is MGHRA and CDR2 YSYEKL. CDR3 region: CASSVRDRGYEQYF. CDR3 coding DNA: TGCGCCAGCAGCGTCCGGGACAGGGGGTACGAGCAGTACTTC.

The chain has TRBV29-1 and TRBJ2-5; 9 nucleotides match TRBD2. There are 11 residues in the CDR3. Germline CDR1 SQVTM, CDR2 ANQGSEA. V gave up 4 bases and J gave up 8 bases; unmatched junction bases: 2. Here the CDR3 reads CSVALAGTQYF. CDR3 sequence (DNA): TGCAGCGTTGCCCTAGCGGGAACCCAGTACTTC.